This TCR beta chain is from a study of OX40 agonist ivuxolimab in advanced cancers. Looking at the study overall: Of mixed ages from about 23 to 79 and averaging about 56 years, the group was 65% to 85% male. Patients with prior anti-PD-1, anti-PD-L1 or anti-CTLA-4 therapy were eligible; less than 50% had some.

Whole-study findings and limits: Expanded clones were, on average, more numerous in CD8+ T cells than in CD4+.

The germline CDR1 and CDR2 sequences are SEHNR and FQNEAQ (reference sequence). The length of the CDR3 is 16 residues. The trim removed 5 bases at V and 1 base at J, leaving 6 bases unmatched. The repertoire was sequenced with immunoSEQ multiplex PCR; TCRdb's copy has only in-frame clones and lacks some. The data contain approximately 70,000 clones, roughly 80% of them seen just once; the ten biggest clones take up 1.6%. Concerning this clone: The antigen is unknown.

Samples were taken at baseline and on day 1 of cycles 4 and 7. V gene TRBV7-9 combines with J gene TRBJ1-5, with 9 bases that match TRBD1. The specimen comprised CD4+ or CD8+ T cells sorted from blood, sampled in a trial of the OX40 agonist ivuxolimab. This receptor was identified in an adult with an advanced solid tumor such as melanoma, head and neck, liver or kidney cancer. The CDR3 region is CASSPSDRGSNQPQHF. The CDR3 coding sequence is TGTGCCAGCAGCCCTTCTGACAGGGGGAGCAATCAGCCCCAGCATTTT.